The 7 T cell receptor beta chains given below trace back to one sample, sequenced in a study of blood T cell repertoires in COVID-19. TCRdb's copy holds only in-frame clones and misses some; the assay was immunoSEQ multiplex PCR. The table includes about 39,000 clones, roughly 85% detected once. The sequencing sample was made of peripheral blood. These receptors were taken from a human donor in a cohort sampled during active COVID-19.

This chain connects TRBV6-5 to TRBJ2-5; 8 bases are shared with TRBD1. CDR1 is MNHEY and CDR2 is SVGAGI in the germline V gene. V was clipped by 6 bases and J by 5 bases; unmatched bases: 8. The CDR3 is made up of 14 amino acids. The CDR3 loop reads CASSPQGAGETQYF. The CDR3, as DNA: TGTGCCAGCAGCCCCCAGGGGGCGGGGGAGACCCAGTACTTC.

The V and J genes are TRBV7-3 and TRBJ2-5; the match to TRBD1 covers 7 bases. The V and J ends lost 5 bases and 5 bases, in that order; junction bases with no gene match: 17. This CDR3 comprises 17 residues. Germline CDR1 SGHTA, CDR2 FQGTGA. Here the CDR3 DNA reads TGTGCCAGCAGCCCAGGGACAGTGGGGCGGTTGGGGGAGACCCAGTACTTC. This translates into CASSPGTVGRLGETQYF. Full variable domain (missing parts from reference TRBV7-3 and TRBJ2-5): GAGVSQTPSNKVTEKGKYVELRCDPISGHTALYWYRQSLGQGPEFLIYFQGTGAADDSGLPNDRFFAVRPEGSVSTLKIQRTERGDSAVYLCASSPGTVGRLGETQYFGPGTRLLVL.

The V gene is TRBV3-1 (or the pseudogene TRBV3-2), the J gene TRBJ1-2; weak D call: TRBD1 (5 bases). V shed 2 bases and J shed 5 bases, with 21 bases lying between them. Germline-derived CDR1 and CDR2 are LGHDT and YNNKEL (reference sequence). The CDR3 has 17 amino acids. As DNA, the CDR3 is TGTGCCAGCAGCCAATCCTCGGCCGTTCGGGGGACGTATGGCTACACCTTC. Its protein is CASSQSSAVRGTYGYTF.

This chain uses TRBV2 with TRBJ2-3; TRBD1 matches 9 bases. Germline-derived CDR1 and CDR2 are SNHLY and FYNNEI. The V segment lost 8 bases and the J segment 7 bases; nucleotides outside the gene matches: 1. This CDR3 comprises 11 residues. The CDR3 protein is CASGQGNTQYF. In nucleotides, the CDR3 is TGTGCCAGCGGACAGGGGAATACGCAGTATTTT.

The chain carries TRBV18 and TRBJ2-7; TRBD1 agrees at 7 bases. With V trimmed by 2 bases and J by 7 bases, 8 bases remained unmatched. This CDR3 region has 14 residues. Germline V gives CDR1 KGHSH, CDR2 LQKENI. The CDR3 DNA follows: TGTGCCAGCTCACCAGCGACAGGGATAGGGGAGCAGTACTTC. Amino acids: CASSPATGIGEQYF.

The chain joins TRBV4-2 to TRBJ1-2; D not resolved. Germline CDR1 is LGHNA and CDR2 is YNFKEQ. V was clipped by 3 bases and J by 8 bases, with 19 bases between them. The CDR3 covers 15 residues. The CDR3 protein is CASSQSWAGERGYTF. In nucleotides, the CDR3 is TGTGCCAGCAGCCAGAGTTGGGCGGGAGAGCGGGGCTACACCTTC.

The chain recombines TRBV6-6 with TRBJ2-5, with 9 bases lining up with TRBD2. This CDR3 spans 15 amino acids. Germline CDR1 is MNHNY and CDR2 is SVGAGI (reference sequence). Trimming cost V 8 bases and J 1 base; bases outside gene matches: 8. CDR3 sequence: CASRNRRGGQETQYF. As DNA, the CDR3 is TGTGCCAGCCGGAATAGGCGGGGGGGCCAAGAGACCCAGTACTTC.